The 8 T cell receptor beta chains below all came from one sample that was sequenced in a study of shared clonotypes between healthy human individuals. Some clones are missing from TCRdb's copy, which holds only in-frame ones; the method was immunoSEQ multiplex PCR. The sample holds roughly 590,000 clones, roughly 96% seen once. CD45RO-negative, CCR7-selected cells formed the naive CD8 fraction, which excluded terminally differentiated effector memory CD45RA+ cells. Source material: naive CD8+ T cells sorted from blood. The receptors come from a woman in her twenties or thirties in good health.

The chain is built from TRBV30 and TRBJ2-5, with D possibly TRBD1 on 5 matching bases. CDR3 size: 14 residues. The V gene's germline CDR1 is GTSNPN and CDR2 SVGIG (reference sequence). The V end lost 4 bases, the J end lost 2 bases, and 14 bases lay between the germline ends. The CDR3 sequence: CAWTETVLQETQYF. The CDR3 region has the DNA TGTGCCTGGACGGAGACAGTCTTACAAGAGACCCAGTACTTC.

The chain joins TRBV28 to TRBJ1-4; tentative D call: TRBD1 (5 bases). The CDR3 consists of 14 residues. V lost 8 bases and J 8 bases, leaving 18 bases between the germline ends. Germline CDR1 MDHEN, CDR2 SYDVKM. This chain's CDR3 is CASEGRKRQEKLFF. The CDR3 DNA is TGTGCCAGCGAGGGGAGGAAACGTCAAGAAAAACTGTTTTTT.

CDR3 sequence reads: CASKWTGEITEAFF. CDR3 sequence (DNA): TGTGCCAGCAAATGGACAGGGGAAATTACTGAAGCTTTCTTT. V gene TRBV2 combines with J gene TRBJ1-1, with 9 bases identical to TRBD1. The CDR3 length is 14 residues. The junction had 8 bases not matched to a gene; V was cut back by 7 bases and J by 5 bases. Germline CDR1 and CDR2: SNHLY and FYNNEI.

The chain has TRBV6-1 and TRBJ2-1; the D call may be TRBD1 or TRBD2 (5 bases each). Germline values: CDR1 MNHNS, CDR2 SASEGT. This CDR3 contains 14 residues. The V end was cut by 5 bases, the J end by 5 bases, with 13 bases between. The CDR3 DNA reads TGTGCCAGCAGTTCCGGGACGCCTGACAATGAGCAGTTCTTC. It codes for CASSSGTPDNEQFF.

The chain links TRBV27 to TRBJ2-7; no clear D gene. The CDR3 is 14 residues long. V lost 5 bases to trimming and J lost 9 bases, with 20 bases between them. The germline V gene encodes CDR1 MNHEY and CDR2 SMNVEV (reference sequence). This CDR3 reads CASSPETRNSGQYF. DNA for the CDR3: TGTGCCAGCAGTCCCGAGACACGGAATTCGGGGCAGTACTTC.

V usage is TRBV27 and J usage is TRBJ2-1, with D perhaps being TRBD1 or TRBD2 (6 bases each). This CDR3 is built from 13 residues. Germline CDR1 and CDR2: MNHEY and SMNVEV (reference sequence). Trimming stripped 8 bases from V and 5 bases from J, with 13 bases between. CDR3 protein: CASRLRGDNEQFF. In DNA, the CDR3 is TGTGCCAGCCGCTTAAGGGGGGACAATGAGCAGTTCTTC.

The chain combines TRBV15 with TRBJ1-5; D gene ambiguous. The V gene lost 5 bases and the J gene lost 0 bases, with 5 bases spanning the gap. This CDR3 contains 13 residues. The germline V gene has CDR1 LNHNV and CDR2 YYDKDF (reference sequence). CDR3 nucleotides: TGTGCCACCAGCCCCCTTAGCAATCAGCCCCAGCATTTT. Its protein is CATSPLSNQPQHF.

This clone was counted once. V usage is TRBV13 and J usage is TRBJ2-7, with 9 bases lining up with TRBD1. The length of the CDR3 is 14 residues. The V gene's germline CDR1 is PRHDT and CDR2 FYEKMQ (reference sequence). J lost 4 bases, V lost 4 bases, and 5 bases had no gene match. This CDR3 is CASSSGQGYYEQYF. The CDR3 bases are TGTGCCAGCAGCTCGGGACAGGGCTATTACGAGCAGTACTTC.